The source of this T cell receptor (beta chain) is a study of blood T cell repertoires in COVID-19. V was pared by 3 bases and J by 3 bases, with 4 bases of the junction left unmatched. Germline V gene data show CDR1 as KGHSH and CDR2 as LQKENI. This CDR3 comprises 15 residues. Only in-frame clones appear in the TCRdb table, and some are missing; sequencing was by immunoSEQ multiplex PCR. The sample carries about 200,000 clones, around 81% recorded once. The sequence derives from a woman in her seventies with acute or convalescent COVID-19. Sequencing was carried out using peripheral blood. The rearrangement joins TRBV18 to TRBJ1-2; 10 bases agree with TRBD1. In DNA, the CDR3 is TGTGCCAGCTCACCGTCGACAGGGGGCGACTATGGCTACACCTTC. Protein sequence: CASSPSTGGDYGYTF. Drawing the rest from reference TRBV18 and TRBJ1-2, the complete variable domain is NAGVMQNPRHLVRRRGQEARLRCSPMKGHSHVYWYRQLPEEGLKFMVYLQKENIIDESGMPKERFSAEFPKEGPSILRIQQVVRGDSAAYFCASSPSTGGDYGYTFGSGTRLTVV.